Listed here is a single T cell receptor (beta chain). The antigen remains unidentified. Trimming at V came to 7 bases and at J to 3 bases, leaving 5 bases not matched to a gene. Germline V gene data show CDR1 as SQVTM and CDR2 as ANQGSEA. The CDR3 loop spans 13 amino acids. Most tumor samples had approximately 4.6 ug input DNA in two replicates. Measured with immunoSEQ multiplex PCR; TCRdb has only the in-frame clones, and not every one. The data show about 24,000 clones, more than 20% seen once. This entry comes from a study of neoadjuvant anti-PD-1 for oral cavity cancer. Turning to the study itself: Most patients had three to four biweekly doses of 3 mg/kg nivolumab before resection.

Study findings and constraints: With a few patients per group, TCR findings need larger cohorts. Larger post-treatment preexisting tumor clones tracked with greater tumor shrinkage.

Stated time point: after neoadjuvant nivolumab, at surgical resection. The rearrangement joins TRBV29-1 to TRBJ1-1, with 10 bases fitting TRBD1. Sequenced here: tumor tissue, sampled after nivolumab (anti-PD-1) treatment. The sequence came from a person aged 35-79 years with oral cavity squamous cell carcinoma. This chain's CDR3 is CSARDRGHTEAFF. The CDR3 nucleotides read TGCAGCGCTCGCGACAGGGGGCACACTGAAGCTTTCTTT.